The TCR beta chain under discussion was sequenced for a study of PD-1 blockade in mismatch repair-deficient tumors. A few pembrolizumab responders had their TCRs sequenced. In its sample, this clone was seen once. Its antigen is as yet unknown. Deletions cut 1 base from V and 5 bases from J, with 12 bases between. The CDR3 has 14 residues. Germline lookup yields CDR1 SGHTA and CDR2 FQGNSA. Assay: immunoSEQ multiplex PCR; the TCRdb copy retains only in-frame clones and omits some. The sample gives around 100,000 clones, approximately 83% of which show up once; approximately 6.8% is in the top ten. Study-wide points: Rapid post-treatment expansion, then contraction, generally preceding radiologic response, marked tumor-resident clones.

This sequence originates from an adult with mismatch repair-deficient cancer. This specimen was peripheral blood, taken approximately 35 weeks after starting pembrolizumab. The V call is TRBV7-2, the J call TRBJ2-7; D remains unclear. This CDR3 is CASSLDMGSDEQYF. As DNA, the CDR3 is TGTGCCAGCAGCTTAGATATGGGGTCCGACGAGCAGTACTTC.